This TCR beta chain was captured in a study of T cells after yellow fever vaccination. The study, taken as a whole, reports: Though weaker, the secondary response peaked faster, on day 5 versus 15. Contamination of FACS-sorted repertoires by abundant clonotypes from the bulk population could occur.

As TCR cDNA was made by 5'RACE template switching, a universal primer site and UMIs were added. TCRdb reanalysed the 5' RACE reads using MiXCR and keeps one entry per CDR3 protein. The repertoire holds about 340,000 distinct CDR3 sequences, with around 12% as singletons. Trimming removed 1 base from V and 9 bases from J, with 21 bases in between. There are 17 residues in the CDR3. Germline V gives CDR1 KGHDR, CDR2 SFDVKD. As regards this clonotype: Its antigen is unidentified.

The rearrangement links TRBV24-1 to TRBJ2-1; possibly TRBD1 or TRBD2 for D (6 bases each). This receptor was obtained from a young man who received the YFV17D yellow fever vaccine. The material sequenced was CD4+ T cells sorted from PBMCs, taken 15 days after the yellow fever booster vaccination. CDR3 residues: CATSDFSVGGYNSEQFF. The DNA of the CDR3 is TGTGCCACCAGTGATTTCAGCGTGGGGGGCTATAATAGTGAGCAGTTCTTC.